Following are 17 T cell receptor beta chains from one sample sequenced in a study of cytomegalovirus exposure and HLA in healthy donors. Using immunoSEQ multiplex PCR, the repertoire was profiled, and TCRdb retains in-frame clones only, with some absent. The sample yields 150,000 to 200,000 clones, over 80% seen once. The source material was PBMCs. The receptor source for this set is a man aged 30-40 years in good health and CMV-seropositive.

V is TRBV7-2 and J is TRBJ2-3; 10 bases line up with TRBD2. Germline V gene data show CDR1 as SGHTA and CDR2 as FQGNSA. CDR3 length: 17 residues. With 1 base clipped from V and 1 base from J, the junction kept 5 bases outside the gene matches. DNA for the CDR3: TGTGCCAGCAGCTTAGATCAGCGGGGGGGCCGCACAGATACGCAGTATTTT. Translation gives CASSLDQRGGRTDTQYF.

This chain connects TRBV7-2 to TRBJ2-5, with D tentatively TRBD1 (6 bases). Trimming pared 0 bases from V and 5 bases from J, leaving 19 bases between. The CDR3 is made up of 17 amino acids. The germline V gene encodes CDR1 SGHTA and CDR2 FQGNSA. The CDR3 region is CASSLAGYGGDAETQYF. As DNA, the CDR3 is TGTGCCAGCAGCTTAGCTGGGTATGGGGGCGATGCGGAGACCCAGTACTTC.

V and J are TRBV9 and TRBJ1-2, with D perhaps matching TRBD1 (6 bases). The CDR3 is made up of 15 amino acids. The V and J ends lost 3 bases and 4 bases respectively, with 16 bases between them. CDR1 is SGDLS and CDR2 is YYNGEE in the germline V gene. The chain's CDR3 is CASSEGPGHGYGYTF. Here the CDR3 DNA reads TGTGCCAGCAGCGAGGGTCCGGGACACGGCTATGGCTACACCTTC. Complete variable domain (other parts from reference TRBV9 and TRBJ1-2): DSGVTQTPKHLITATGQRVTLRCSPRSGDLSVYWYQQSLDQGLQFLIQYYNGEERAKGNILERFSAQQFPDLHSELNLSSLELGDSALYFCASSEGPGHGYGYTFGSGTRLTVV.

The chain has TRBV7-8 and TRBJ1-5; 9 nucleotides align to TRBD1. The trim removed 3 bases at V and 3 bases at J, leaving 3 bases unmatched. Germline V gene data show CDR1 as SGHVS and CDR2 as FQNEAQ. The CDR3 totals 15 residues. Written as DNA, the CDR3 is TGTGCCAGCAGCTTGGGACAGGGCAACAATCAGCCCCAGCATTTT. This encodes CASSLGQGNNQPQHF. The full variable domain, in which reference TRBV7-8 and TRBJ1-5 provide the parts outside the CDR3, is GAGVSQSPRYKVAKRGQDVALRCDPISGHVSLFWYQQALGQGPEFLTYFQNEAQLDKSGLPSDRFFAERPEGSVSTLKIQRTQQEDSAVYLCASSLGQGNNQPQHFGDGTRLSIL.

The CDR3 DNA follows: TGTGCCAGCAGTGAATGGCAGGGGGCGTTTGAAAAACTGTTTTTT. Protein: CASSEWQGAFEKLFF. This chain joins TRBV6-1 and TRBJ1-4; TRBD1 aligns across 8 bases. V shed 2 bases, J shed 7 bases, and the junction held 6 bases outside the gene matches. This CDR3 is built from 15 residues. Germline V gene lookup returns CDR1 MNHNS and CDR2 SASEGT.

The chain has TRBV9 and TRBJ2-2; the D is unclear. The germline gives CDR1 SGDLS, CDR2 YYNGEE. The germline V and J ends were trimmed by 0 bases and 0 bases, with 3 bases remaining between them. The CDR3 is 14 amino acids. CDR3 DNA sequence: TGTGCCAGCAGCGTAGTATCGAACACCGGGGAGCTGTTTTTT. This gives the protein CASSVVSNTGELFF.

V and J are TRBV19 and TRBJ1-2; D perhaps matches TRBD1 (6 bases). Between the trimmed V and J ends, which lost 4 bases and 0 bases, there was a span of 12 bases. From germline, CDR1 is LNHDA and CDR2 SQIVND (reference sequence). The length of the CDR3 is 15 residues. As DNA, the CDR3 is TGTGCCAGTAGTACAGCGACAGGTTCTAACTATGGCTACACCTTC. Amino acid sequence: CASSTATGSNYGYTF.

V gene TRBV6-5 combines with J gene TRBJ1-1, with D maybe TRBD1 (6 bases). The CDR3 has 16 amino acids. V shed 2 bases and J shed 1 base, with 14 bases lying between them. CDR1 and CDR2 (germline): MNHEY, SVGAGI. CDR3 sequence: CASSYLQDSENTEAFF. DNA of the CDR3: TGTGCCAGCAGTTACCTCCAGGACAGCGAGAACACTGAAGCTTTCTTT.

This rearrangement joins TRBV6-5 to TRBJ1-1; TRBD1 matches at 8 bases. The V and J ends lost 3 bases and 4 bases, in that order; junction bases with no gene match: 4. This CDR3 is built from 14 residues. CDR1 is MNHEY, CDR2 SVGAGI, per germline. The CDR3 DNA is TGTGCCAGCAGTTATAACGACAGGGGCACTGAAGCTTTCTTT. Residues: CASSYNDRGTEAFF.

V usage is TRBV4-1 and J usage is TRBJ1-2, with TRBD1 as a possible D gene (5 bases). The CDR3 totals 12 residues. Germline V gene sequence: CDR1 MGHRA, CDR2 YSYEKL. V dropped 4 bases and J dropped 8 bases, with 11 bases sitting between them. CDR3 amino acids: CASSPGGGGYTF. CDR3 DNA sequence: TGCGCCAGCAGCCCGGGGGGAGGGGGCTACACCTTC.

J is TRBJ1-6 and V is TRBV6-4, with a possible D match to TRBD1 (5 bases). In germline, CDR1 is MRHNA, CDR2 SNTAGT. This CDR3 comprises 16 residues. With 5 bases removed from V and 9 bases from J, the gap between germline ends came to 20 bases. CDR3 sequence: CASSFQGSPDISPLHF. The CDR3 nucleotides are TGTGCCAGCAGTTTCCAGGGTTCCCCAGATATTTCACCCCTCCACTTT.

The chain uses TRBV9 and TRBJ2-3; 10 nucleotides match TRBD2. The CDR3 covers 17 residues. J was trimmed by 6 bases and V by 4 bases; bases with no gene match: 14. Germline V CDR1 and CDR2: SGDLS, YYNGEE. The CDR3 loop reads CASSLTGLAGVRDTQYF. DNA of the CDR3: TGTGCCAGCAGCCTCACAGGGCTAGCGGGGGTTCGGGATACGCAGTATTTT.

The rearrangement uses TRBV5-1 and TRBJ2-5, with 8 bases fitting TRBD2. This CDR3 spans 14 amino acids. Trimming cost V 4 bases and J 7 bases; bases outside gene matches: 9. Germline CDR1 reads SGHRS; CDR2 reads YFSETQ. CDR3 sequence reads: CASSPSGGAGTQYF. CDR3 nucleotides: TGCGCCAGCAGCCCTTCGGGAGGGGCAGGGACCCAGTACTTC.

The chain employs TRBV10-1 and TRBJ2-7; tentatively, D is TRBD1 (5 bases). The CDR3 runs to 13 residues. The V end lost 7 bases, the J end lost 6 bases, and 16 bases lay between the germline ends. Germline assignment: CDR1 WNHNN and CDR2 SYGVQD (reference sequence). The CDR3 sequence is CASNDRTSGEQYF. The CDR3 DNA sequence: TGCGCCAGCAACGACCGGACATCTGGCGAGCAGTACTTC.

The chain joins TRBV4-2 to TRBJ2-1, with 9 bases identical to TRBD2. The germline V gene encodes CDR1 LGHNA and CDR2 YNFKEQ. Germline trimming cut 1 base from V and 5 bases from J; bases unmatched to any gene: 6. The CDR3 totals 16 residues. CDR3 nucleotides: TGTGCCAGCAGCCAAGGCGGGGGGGCTGTAGACAATGAGCAGTTCTTC. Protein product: CASSQGGGAVDNEQFF.

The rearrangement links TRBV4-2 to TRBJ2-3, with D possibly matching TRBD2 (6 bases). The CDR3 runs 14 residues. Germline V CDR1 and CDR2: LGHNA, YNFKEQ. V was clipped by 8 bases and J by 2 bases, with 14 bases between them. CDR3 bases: TGTGCCAGCGGGGGGACGGGATACACAGATACGCAGTATTTT. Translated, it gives CASGGTGYTDTQYF.

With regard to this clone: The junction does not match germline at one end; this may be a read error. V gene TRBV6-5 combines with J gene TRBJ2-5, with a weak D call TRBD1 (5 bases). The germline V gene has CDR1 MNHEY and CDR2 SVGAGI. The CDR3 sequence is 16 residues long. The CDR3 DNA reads TGTGCCAGCAGTTACTCGATTAGTAGGGGCCAAGGGACCCAGTACTTC. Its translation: CASSYSISRGQGTQYF.